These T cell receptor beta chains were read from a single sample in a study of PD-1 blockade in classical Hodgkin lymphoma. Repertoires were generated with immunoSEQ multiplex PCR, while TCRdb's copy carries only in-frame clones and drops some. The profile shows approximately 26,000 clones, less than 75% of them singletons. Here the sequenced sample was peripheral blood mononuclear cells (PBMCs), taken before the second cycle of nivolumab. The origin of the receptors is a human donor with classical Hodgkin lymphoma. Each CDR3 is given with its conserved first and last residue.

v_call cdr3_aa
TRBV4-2 CASSFGQGTHQPQHF
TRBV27 CASSFQVNTEAFF
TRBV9 CASSVGFLNTEAFF
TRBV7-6 CASSLGQVPYEQYF
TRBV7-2 CASSLESSQPQHF
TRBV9 CASSVDGNYGYTF
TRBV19 CASSTKMNTEAFF
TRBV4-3 CASSPNSDSSGYTF
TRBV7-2 CASSTQGSSGSIRSQYF
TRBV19 CASSISRTGRTEAFF
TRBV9 CASSVRVGEDTQYF
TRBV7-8 CASSWDSNNEKLFF
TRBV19 CASSMTAGGSGSYNSPLHF
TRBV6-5 CASRPTGRTEAFF
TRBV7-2 CASSLGGASNQPQHF